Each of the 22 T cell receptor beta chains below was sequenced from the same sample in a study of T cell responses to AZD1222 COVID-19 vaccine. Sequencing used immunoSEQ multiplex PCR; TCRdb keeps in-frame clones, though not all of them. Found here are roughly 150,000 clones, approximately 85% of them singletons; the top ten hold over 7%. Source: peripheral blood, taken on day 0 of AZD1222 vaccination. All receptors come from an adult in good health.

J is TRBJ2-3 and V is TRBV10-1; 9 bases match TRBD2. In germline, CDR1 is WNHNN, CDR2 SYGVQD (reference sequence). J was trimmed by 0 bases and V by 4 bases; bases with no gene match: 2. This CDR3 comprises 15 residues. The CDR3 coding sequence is TGCGCCAGCAGTGGCGGGGGGGCGAGCACAGATACGCAGTATTTT. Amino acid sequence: CASSGGGASTDTQYF.

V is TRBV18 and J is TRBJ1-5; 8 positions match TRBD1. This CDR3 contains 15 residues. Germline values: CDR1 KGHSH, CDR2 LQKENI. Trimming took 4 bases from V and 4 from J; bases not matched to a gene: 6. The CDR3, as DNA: TGTGCCAGCTCACTCGGACAGGGCCAGAATCAGCCCCAGCATTTT. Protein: CASSLGQGQNQPQHF.

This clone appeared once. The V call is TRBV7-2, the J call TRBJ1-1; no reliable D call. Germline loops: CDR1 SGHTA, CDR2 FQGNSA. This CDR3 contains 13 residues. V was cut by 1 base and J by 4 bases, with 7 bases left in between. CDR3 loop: CASSLGFRTEAFF. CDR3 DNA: TGTGCCAGCAGCTTAGGTTTCCGCACTGAAGCTTTCTTT.

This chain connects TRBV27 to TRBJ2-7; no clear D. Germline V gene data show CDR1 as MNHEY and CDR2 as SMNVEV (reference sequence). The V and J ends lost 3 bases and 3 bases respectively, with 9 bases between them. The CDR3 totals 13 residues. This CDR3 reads CASSFGRSYEQYF. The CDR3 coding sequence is TGTGCCAGCAGTTTCGGACGGAGCTACGAGCAGTACTTC.

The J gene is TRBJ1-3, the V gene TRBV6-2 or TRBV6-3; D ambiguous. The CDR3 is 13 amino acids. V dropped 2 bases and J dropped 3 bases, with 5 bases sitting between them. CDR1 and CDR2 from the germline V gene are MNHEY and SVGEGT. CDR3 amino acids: CASSYTDGNTIYF. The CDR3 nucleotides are TGTGCCAGCAGTTACACGGATGGAAACACCATATATTTT.

This chain's CDR3 is CASSVVGDTIYF. The CDR3 bases are TGTGCCAGTAGTGTCGTCGGGGACACCATATATTTT. The rearrangement links TRBV19 to TRBJ1-3, with no clear D. There are 12 residues in the CDR3. Per germline, CDR1 LNHDA and CDR2 SQIVND (reference sequence). Trimming cost V 5 bases and J 8 bases, with 10 bases left between them.

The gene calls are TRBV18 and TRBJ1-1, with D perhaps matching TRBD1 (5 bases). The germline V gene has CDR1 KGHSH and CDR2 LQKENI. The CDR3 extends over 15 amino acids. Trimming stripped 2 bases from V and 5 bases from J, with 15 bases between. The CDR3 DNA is TGTGCCAGCTCACCAATCGGGGGAGGGAGAACTGAAGCTTTCTTT. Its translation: CASSPIGGGRTEAFF.

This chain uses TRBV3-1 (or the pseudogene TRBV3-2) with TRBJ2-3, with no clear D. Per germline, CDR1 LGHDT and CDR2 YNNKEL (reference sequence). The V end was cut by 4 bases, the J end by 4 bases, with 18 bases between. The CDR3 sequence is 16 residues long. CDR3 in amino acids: CASSPQNGWVSDTQYF. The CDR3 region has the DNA TGTGCCAGCAGCCCCCAAAACGGATGGGTTTCAGATACGCAGTATTTT.

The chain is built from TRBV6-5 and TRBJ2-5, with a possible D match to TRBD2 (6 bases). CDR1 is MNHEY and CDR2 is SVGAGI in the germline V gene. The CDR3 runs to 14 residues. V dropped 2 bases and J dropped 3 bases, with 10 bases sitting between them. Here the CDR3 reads CASSYTGLKETQYF. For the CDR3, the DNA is TGTGCCAGCAGTTACACGGGACTGAAAGAGACCCAGTACTTC.

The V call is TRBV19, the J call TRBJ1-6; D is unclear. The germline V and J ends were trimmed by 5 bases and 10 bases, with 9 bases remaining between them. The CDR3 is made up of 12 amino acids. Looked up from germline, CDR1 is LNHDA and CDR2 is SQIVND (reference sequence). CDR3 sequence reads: CASSPDRSPLHF. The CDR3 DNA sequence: TGTGCCAGTAGTCCCGACCGATCACCCCTCCACTTT.

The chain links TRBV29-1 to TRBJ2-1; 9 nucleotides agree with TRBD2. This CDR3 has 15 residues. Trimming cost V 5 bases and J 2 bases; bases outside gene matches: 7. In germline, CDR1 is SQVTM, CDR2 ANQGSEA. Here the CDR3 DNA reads TGCAGCGTTAGGGGGCTAGCGGGGCCCTACAATGAGCAGTTCTTC. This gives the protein CSVRGLAGPYNEQFF.

This CDR3 is CASRPLIWSGANVLTF. CDR3 DNA sequence: TGTGCAAGTCGCCCCCTAATTTGGTCTGGGGCCAACGTCCTGACTTTC. V is TRBV12-2 and J is TRBJ2-6; the table calls TRBD2, which could not be checked here. TRBV12-2 is a pseudogene. This CDR3 spans 16 amino acids.

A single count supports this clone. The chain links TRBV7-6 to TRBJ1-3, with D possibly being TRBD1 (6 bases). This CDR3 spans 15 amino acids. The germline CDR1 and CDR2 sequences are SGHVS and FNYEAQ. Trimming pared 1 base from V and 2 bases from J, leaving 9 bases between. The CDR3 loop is CASSLEGGTGNTIYF. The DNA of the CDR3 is TGTGCCAGCAGCTTAGAGGGGGGGACTGGAAACACCATATATTTT.

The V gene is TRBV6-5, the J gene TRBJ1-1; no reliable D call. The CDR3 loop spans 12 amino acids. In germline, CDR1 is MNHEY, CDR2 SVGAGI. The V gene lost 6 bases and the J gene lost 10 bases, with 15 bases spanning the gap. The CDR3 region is CASSRASQSAFF. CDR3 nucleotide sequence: TGTGCCAGCAGCCGGGCCTCTCAGTCAGCTTTCTTT.

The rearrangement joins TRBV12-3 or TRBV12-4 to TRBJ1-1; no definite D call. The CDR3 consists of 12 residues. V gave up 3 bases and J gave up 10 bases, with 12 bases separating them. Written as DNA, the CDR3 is TGTGCCAGCAGTTTCTCCCGCCCGGGAGCTTTCTTT. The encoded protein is CASSFSRPGAFF.

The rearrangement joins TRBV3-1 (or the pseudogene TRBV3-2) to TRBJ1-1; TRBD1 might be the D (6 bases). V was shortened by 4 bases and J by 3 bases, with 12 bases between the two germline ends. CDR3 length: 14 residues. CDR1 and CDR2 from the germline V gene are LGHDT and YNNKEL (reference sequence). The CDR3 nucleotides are TGTGCCAGCAGCCTCCAGGGGTTCCACACTGAAGCTTTCTTT. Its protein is CASSLQGFHTEAFF.

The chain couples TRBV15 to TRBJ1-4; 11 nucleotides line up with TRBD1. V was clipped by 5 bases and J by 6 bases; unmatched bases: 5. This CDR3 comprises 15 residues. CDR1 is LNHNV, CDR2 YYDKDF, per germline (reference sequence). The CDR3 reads CATSGGGQGDEKLFF. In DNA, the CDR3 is TGTGCCACCAGCGGAGGGGGACAGGGGGATGAAAAACTGTTTTTT.

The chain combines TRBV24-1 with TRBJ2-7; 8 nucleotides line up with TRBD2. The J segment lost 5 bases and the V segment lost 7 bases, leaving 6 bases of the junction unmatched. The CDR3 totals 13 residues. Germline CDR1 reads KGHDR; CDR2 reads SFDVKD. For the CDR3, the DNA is TGTGCCACCAGGGGGGGGACTAGGGACGAGCAGTACTTC. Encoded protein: CATRGGTRDEQYF.

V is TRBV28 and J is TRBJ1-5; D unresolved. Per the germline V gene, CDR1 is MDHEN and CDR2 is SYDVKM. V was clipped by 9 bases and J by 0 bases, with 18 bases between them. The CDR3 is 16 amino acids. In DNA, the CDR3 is TGTGCCAGTGTGCCGCGGCGGAGCTTTAGCAATCAGCCCCAGCATTTT. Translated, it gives CASVPRRSFSNQPQHF. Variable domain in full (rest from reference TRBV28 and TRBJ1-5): DVKVTQSSRYLVKRTGEKVFLECVQDMDHENMFWYRQDPGLGLRLIYFSYDVKMKEKGDIPEGYSVSREKKERFSLILESASTNQTSMYLCASVPRRSFSNQPQHFGDGTRLSIL.

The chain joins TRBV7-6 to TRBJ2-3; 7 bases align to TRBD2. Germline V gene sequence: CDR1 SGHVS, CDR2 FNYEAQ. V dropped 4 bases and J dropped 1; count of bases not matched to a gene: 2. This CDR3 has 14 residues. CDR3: CASSSSGGTDTQYF. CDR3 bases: TGTGCCAGCAGCTCCAGCGGGGGCACAGATACGCAGTATTTT.

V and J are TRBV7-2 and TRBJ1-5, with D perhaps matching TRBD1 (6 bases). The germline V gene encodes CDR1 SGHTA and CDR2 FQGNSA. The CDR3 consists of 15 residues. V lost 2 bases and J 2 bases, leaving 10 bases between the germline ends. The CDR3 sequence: CASSLSGGRNQPQHF. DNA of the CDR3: TGTGCCAGCAGCTTATCGGGGGGGCGCAATCAGCCCCAGCATTTT.

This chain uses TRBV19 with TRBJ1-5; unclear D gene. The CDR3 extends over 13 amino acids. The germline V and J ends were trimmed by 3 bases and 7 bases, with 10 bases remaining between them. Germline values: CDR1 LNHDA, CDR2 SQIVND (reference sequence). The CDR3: CASSISILQPQHF. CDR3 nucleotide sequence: TGTGCCAGTAGTATCTCGATTTTGCAGCCCCAGCATTTT. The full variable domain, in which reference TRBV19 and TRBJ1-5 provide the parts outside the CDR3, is DGGITQSPKYLFRKEGQNVTLSCEQNLNHDAMYWYRQDPGQGLRLIYYSQIVNDFQKGDIAEGYSVSREKKESFPLTVTSAQKNPTAFYLCASSISILQPQHFGDGTRLSIL.